Sequencing of this TCR beta chain was carried out in a study of blood T cell repertoires in COVID-19 (dated by TCRdb to about 2020). Turning to the overall study: Samples from collaborators originated in the United States, Italy and Spain and spanned both the acute and convalescent phases of COVID-19. The samples were drawn from the first 160 participants of the ongoing ImmuneRACE study and from 1,254 subjects provided by 6 global collaborators. Deeply sampled blood TCRbeta repertoires from subjects exposed to, actively infected with, or recovered from COVID-19 were included in the dataset. The repertoires were released in a freely available public database meant as a resource for research on the immune response to SARS-CoV-2. HLA class I and class II types, where available, came from metadata supplied by the sample provider rather than from assay-based typing. A de-identified subject ID, COVID-19 status, age in years and sex were almost always included in the sample metadata. The material from the prospective study consisted of cDNA or gDNA derived from T cells, B-cell-depleted T cells, or PBMCs. General study outcomes and caveats: The quantity of clinical and demographic metadata differed by source and by participant and was supplied without curation.

TCRbeta CDR3 regions were amplified from genomic DNA by means of the immunoSEQ Assay, a bias-controlled multiplex PCR. The authors processed their data as follows. Nucleated cell counts per sample were estimated from amplification of reference gene primers within the assay. To quantify the absolute abundance of each unique TCRbeta CDR3 rearrangement, sequence reads were collapsed and filtered. For each sample, productive Simpson clonality was calculated as the square root of Simpson's diversity index across productive rearrangements. Imported from immuneACCESS, the table was reduced by TCRdb to in-frame sequences with V and J called. These copies leave out some clones; in studies compared against another copy, an unresolved V gene accounts for under half, and the cause of the remainder is not known. Clonal size and the V and J genes are those of that table, whereas D and trimming came from the DNA. The sample includes 200,000 to 300,000 clones, with roughly 80% observed a single time. The ten largest clones add up to less than 3.5% of the sample.

A word on this clone: Its antigen is unknown. There are no base qualities to consult, and no much larger clone falls within one base.

Trimming removed 6 bases from V and 4 bases from J, leaving 9 bases between the germline ends. The CDR3 goes from the cysteine to the phenylalanine over 13 residues. Just CDR3 DNA is preserved here, 39 bases in frame from base 1. CDR1 and CDR2 are drawn from the germline V gene: MNHEY, SVGEGT. The collaborating institutions used their own protocols to collect whole blood in K2EDTA tubes. For TCRbeta analysis, collaborator samples were shipped as frozen whole blood, as isolated PBMCs, or as DNA extracted from either sample type. The sequenced sample consisted of peripheral blood. Rearrangement joined TRBV6-2 or TRBV6-3 to TRBJ2-2; no D gene can be assigned with confidence. The TCR was taken from a woman in her late teens or twenties with acute or convalescent COVID-19. At the DNA level, the sequence is TGTGCCAGCAGCAAGACTCGCACCGGGGAGCTGTTTTTT. Translated, this is CASSKTRTGELFF.